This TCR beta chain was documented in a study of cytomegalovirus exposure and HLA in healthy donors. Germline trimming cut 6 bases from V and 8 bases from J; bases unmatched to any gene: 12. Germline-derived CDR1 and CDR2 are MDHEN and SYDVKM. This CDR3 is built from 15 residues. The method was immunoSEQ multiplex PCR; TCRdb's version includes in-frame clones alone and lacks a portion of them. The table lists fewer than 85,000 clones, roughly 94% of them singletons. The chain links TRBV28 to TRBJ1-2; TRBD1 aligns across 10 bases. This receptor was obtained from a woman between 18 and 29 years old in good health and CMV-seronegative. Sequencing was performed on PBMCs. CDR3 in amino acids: CASRSPGTGVGGYTF. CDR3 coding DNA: TGTGCCAGCAGGTCCCCCGGGACAGGGGTGGGGGGCTACACCTTC.